This entry features one TCR beta chain sequence. This sample is part of a study of control samples from healthy donors and cancer patients. This CDR3 spans 18 amino acids. V lost 4 bases to trimming and J lost 5 bases; unmatched junction nucleotides: 12. Germline V gives CDR1 LNHDA, CDR2 SQIVND (reference sequence). Produced via immunoSEQ multiplex PCR; TCRdb's table is partial and in-frame only. The data show roughly 70,000 clones, approximately 87% seen once. This sequence was found in a man aged 45 to 65 in good health. The sample taken for sequencing was blood. The rearrangement links TRBV19 to TRBJ2-5; TRBD2 aligns across 14 bases. The CDR3 reads CASSTQTSGRALIETQYF. As DNA, the CDR3 is TGTGCCAGTAGTACACAGACTAGCGGGAGGGCCTTGATCGAGACCCAGTACTTC.